This T cell receptor (beta chain) was observed in a study of cytomegalovirus exposure and HLA in healthy donors listed by TCRdb under 2017. Some background on the complete study: An earlier analysis of approximately 640 of the donors reported approximately 300 Gb of sequence data and 100 million to 140 million unique TCR beta sequences from about 179 million T cells. The genetic ancestry cluster associated with self-reported Caucasian donors included 81% of the roughly 360 genotyped donors. Around 320 gigabases of sequencing data and some 85 million unique TCR sequences were included in an early release covering over 600 HLA-typed donors. On average, approximately 250,000 unique TCR beta nucleotide sequences were sequenced per donor among a few hundred genotyped donors of the cohort, with around 19% of those sequences being non-productive. In a later genetic analysis, genome-wide SNP genotypes for about three fifths of the roughly 670 donors were used, and that subset was treated as a discovery cohort. HLA typing included class I and class II loci at four-digit resolution. In addition to the first cohort of around 670 subjects, a separate validation cohort of 130 or so different subjects was used. The study aimed to test whether cataloging public T cell receptors could reveal signatures of past pathogen exposure. The T cell repertoires of 670 or so subjects were profiled by immunosequencing and related to cytomegalovirus serostatus. High-throughput TCR immunosequencing, statistical association of individual TCRs with disease status, and machine learning were combined to predict cytomegalovirus infection status. Rather than using new phenotypic data, the later analysis identified candidate immune exposures from TCR beta sequences and from how often those sequences occurred across donors. Roughly 5 DR-DQ haplotypes were treated as single units for association and clustering because of strong linkage in the cohort. Donor age, sex, ethnicity and CMV serostatus were compiled alongside the repertoire data. The number of typed donors differed by locus: 629-630 for A, B, C, DRB1 and DQB1; some 540 for DQA1; approximately 600 for DPA1; and around 490 for DPB1. A later analysis re-analyzed previously published TCR beta repertoires from about 600 donors and added high-resolution HLA genotyping to study TCR occurrence patterns. An earlier analysis of a few hundred of the donors applied high-throughput TCR beta sequencing to assess whether each TCR beta V gene segment acted as functional or pseudogenic. Every repertoire in the discovery cohort had been generated on one and the same sequencing platform.

The cohort consisted of some 670 healthy bone marrow donors. Cohort members were all nominally healthy when sampled, although unrecorded immune exposures were likely present. The donor was CMV seronegative and was included in the group of several hundred seronegative cohort members. Every donor gave a peripheral blood sample, and the peripheral blood mononuclear cells from that sample were used for TCR beta sequencing. Genomic DNA extraction from the blood cell samples was performed with the Qiagen DNeasy Blood Extraction Kit. Of note for this clone: Its antigen remains unidentified. It has no much larger one-base neighbor in the sample; base qualities were not kept.

Study-wide conclusions, independent of this receptor: In a later genetic analysis, a missense DCLRE1C variant was associated with V-gene and J-gene trimming of TCR beta chains, and the association was replicated in an independent cohort. Because HLA typing was unavailable for some donors at each locus, only the typed subset was used in association tests. According to the authors, the approach could potentially be generalized to other disease states and immunological phenotypes. Sequencing depth was assumed to be roughly uniform across donors in the presence/absence analyses, though that assumption may not hold. About 15 rarely observed V segments, including chromosome 9 orphons, were excluded from the earlier analysis of about 500 of the donors because counts were too low. A further reported finding was that TCR beta sequences accurately predicted the HLA-A and HLA-B alleles for most subjects in the first cohort. The classifier was reported to diagnose cytomegalovirus status with high specificity and sensitivity in both the original and validation cohorts. The only immune exposure information available for the cohort was CMV serostatus. Correlated functional status among segregating V segments might reflect linkage disequilibrium, but an unknown experimental factor could not be ruled out. Some IMGT-functional V segments, including TRBV6-2 and TRBV6-3, could not be distinguished by the 87-base-pair reads and were therefore excluded. In vitro tests confirmed that three of the cytomegalovirus-associated TCR beta chains recognize cytomegalovirus antigens. Only TCR beta chains were sequenced in this cohort, and the absence of alpha or paired-chain data limited detectable features. Broadly in line with IMGT annotations, most TCR beta V segments showed up in productive rearrangements about 87% or about 30% of the time in an earlier analysis of a few hundred of the donors. In a later analysis, the rate of TCR association differed among HLA loci, with DRB1 alleles having the most associated TCRs and HLA-C alleles having the fewest. Most TCR sequences were seen in very few donors, while some public TCRs were found in many individuals. In a later analysis, several top co-occurrence clusters were reported to appear linked to parvovirus B19, influenza, CMV and Epstein-Barr virus. At a false discovery rate of 0.05, a later analysis linked approximately 18,000 TCR beta sequences to specific HLA alleles. Assigning TCR associations to individual alleles was difficult when HLA alleles, especially DR and DQ, strongly co-occurred. Most CMV-associated TCR beta chains appeared to be HLA-restricted in a later analysis, and the HLA associations seemed to be driven largely by CMV exposure. In the study, some 180 TCR beta chains were listed as associated with cytomegalovirus. Compared with equally common non-associated chains, HLA-associated TCR beta chains in a later analysis were more clonally expanded and had lower generation probabilities. Compared with the approximately 710-donor mean, donors in an Asian-associated ancestry cluster had fewer N-insertions in productive TCRs, according to a later genetic analysis. A cluster of highly shared sequence variants was judged likely to be a technical artifact of the sequencing pipeline.

Its CDR3 holds 16 amino acids, cysteine through phenylalanine. The kept DNA is CDR3 alone, 48 bases in frame from the first base. The junction shows trimming of 5 bases on V and 6 bases on J, and the gene matches do not reach 14 bases of it. The germline V gene sets CDR1 to MDHEN and CDR2 to SYDVKM. Library preparation used the immunoSEQ multiplex PCR assay. The multiplex PCR relied on a mix of 60 forward primers for TCR Vbeta segments and 13 reverse primers for TCR Jbeta segments. Amplification of the CDR3 region of rearranged TCR beta genes was performed with a multiplex PCR assay on genomic DNA. The amplified TCR beta libraries were sequenced on the Illumina HiSeq System as 87-base-pair reads. As for the authors' bioinformatics: Across the roughly 670 repertoires, a later analysis counted tens of millions of unique TCR beta chains, some 11 million of which were shared by at least two donors. To remove PCR and sequencing errors, raw reads were error-corrected and collapsed into unique sequences using a nearest-neighbor algorithm that merged closely related sequences. To assign V, D and J gene segments, CDR3 sequences were aligned to IMGT reference sequences. For a sequence to be retained, at least a six-nucleotide match to both a V gene segment and a J gene segment was required. Rearrangements were called productive when the CDR3 lacked stop codons and stayed in frame with V and J; all others were non-productive. CDR3 was defined by IMGT convention, running from the second conserved V-encoded cysteine to the conserved J-encoded phenylalanine. The earlier analysis of about 620 of the donors excluded sequences that lacked an unambiguous match to a single V gene segment. An earlier analysis of fewer than 650 of the donors classified V segments as functional when productive rearrangements were above 56.7% and as segregating when the standard deviation between donors was above 5%. A statistical classification framework was built to diagnose cytomegalovirus status from the catalog of TCR beta chain sequences. In a later analysis, V and J genes were assigned by comparing TCR nucleotide sequences against IMGT/GENE-DB human TR gene sequences. A later analysis assigned CDR3 sequences and most-parsimonious VDJ recombination scenarios with the TCRdist pipeline. A later analysis defined each TCR beta chain by its CDR3 amino acid sequence plus V-gene family, and excluded reads lacking a unique V-gene family. A later analysis removed 592 highly shared, low-generation-probability nucleotide sequences to deal with suspected cross-contamination and a sequencing artifact. In a later analysis, a clonal expansion index for each public chain was calculated from normalized within-repertoire ranks of inferred template counts. A later analysis computed generation probabilities with a VDJ recombination model fitted to out-of-frame rearrangements, and checked the results against IGoR. Hypergeometric tests were used in a later analysis to score TCR-TCR, TCR-HLA and TCR-CMV co-occurrence, with a repertoire-size bias correction applied to the TCR pairs. In a later analysis, false discovery rates were estimated by permuting HLA or CMV assignments 20 times. A later analysis grouped co-occurring TCRs with DBSCAN, adding TCRdist sequence similarity when clustering within HLA-allele-positive subsets. Co-occurrence clustering excluded repertoires with fewer than 30,000 or more than 120,000 public chains, plus five with anomalous nucleotide sharing. Entries here come from immuneACCESS through TCRdb and include only in-frame sequences with V and J called. Some clones fail to appear in such tables; in the studies checked, an unresolved V gene covers under half of the shortfall, and the cause of the remainder is unknown. That table gives V, J and clone size, and the DNA gave D and trimming. Within this sample are about 180,000 clones, with 65% to 85% of them counted one time only. The top ten constitute under 2.5% of the sample.

The V and J segments used are TRBV28 and TRBJ2-7, and 9 junction bases match TRBD1. The sequence came from a man aged 60-69 years in good health and CMV-seronegative. Sequencing was done on a sample of PBMCs. The CDR3 is CASSLNPGTGMGEQYF. At the DNA level, the sequence is TGTGCCAGCAGTCTCAACCCCGGGACAGGGATGGGCGAGCAGTACTTC.